The entry below describes one TCR beta chain. The sample is drawn from a study of blood T cell repertoires in COVID-19. Study overall: T cells, B-cell-depleted T cells, or PBMCs provided the cDNA or gDNA that served as material.

This CDR3 spans 13 amino acids. Germline V gene sequence: CDR1 ENHRY, CDR2 SYGVKD. V was cut by 3 bases and J by 3 bases, with 8 bases left in between. The authors' processing: By means of reference gene primer amplification, nucleated cell counts were estimated. Only in-frame clones appear in the TCRdb table, and some are missing; sequencing was by immunoSEQ multiplex PCR. V and J calls plus clone size are reproduced from that table; the DNA served to infer D and trimming. The sample yields fewer than 300,000 clones, around 82% seen once. The receptor was derived from a woman in her late teens or twenties with acute or convalescent COVID-19. Sequencing used peripheral blood. The J gene is TRBJ1-2, the V gene TRBV10-3, with D perhaps matching TRBD1 (5 bases). The CDR3: CAISEGEYYGYTF. In DNA form, the CDR3 reads TGTGCCATCAGTGAAGGGGAATACTATGGCTACACCTTC.